The rows below give T cell receptor beta chains drawn from one sample of a study of T-cell reconstitution after alpha-beta-depleted transplantation in children. TCRdb re-analysed the PCR reads in MiXCR, keeping a single row per CDR3 protein. The sample carries around 580,000 distinct CDR3 sequences, about 21% recorded once. This specimen consisted of PBMCs, mostly from graft donor cells, obtained 360 days after TCRalphabeta/CD19-depleted stem cell transplant. Every receptor here comes from a boy younger than two who had a stem cell transplant for acute myeloid leukemia, so the T cells may come from the graft donor. Both conserved end residues are part of each CDR3. A D gene is named only where the DNA matches it firmly. Rows may omit the clone size; those that give it use once, few, many or a size class.

15 | TRBJ2-1 | NA | TRBD2 | TRBV24-1 | CATSIGGGAYNEQFF | TGTGCCACCAGTATTGGCGGGGGGGCCTACAATGAGCAGTTCTTC
13 | TRBJ2-1 | NA | TRBD1 | TRBV12-3/TRBV12-4 | CASHRGHTNEQFF | TGTGCCAGCCACAGGGGGCACACTAATGAGCAGTTCTTC
16 | TRBJ2-3 | NA | NA | TRBV7-2 | CASSLSPTPAPDTQYF | TGTGCCAGCAGCTTATCCCCCACTCCAGCGCCAGATACGCAGTATTTT
18 | TRBJ2-6 | NA | NA | TRBV5-1 | CASSLYPGQRRGANVLTF | TGCGCCAGCAGCCTTTATCCCGGACAGCGAAGAGGGGCCAACGTCCTGACTTTC
13 | TRBJ2-1 | once | NA | TRBV24-1 | CATSVGPMNEQFF | TGTGCCACCAGTGTAGGGCCCATGAATGAGCAGTTCTTC
13 | TRBJ2-3 | NA | TRBD2 | TRBV5-5 | CASSLVITGGAYF | TGTGCCAGCAGCTTGGTAATAACGGGGGGAGCGTATTTT
13 | TRBJ2-1 | NA | TRBD1 | TRBV20-1 | CSAPGQGANEQFF | TGCAGTGCCCCGGGACAGGGAGCCAATGAGCAGTTCTTC
14 | TRBJ2-2 | many | NA | TRBV12-3/TRBV12-4 | CASSLQEITGELFF | TGTGCCAGCAGTTTACAGGAAATCACCGGGGAGCTGTTTTTT
15 | TRBJ2-5 | NA | NA | TRBV6-2/TRBV6-3 | CATDPHGTPRETQYF | TGTGCCACCGATCCCCACGGAACCCCTCGGGAGACCCAGTACTTC
13 | TRBJ2-1 | NA | NA | TRBV9 | CASSQTRRNEQFF | TGTGCCAGCAGCCAGACCCGACGCAATGAGCAGTTCTTC
12 | TRBJ2-1 | many | NA | TRBV20-1 | CSARVTYNEQFF | TGCAGTGCTAGAGTAACATACAATGAGCAGTTCTTC
15 | TRBJ1-2 | NA | TRBD1 | TRBV4-1 | CASSPKTGQGYGYTF | TGCGCCAGCAGCCCCAAGACAGGGCAGGGCTATGGCTACACCTTC
12 | TRBJ2-7 | NA | TRBD1 | TRBV30 | CAGDRGQYEQYF | TGTGCCGGAGACAGGGGGCAATACGAGCAGTACTTC
11 | TRBJ2-1 | few | NA | TRBV7-2 | CASSLFPEQFF | TGTGCCAGCAGCTTATTCCCCGAGCAGTTCTTC
15 | TRBJ2-5 | many | NA | TRBV7-2 | CASSSQSQGQETQYF | TGTGCCAGCAGCTCGCAGTCACAGGGCCAAGAGACCCAGTACTTC
14 | TRBJ2-7 | NA | TRBD1 | TRBV20-1 | CSALLGTVPYEQYF | TGCAGTGCTCTGCTAGGGACAGTCCCCTACGAGCAGTACTTC
16 | TRBJ1-3 | NA | NA | TRBV6-5 | CASSYGQLLSGNTIYF | TGTGCCAGCAGTTACGGCCAATTACTCTCTGGAAACACCATATATTTT
17 | TRBJ2-1 | many | NA | TRBV7-8 | CASSFFLYGQPNNEQFF | TGTGCCAGCAGCTTTTTCCTTTATGGACAGCCAAACAATGAGCAGTTCTTC
14 | TRBJ2-6 | NA | NA | TRBV6-2/TRBV6-3 | CASNQVSGANVLTF | TGTGCCAGCAATCAGGTCTCTGGGGCCAACGTCCTGACTTTC
15 | TRBJ2-7 | many | TRBD1 | TRBV20-1 | CSARERQGLGNEQYF | TGCAGTGCTAGAGAAAGACAGGGTCTTGGGAACGAGCAGTACTTC
14 | TRBJ1-1 | many | NA | TRBV5-1 | CASSNRQADTEAFF | TGCGCCAGCAGCAATCGACAGGCCGACACTGAAGCTTTCTTT
15 | TRBJ1-1 | NA | NA | TRBV6-1 | CASRLGPTLNTEAFF | TGTGCCAGCCGCCTCGGGCCGACTCTTAACACTGAAGCTTTCTTT
14 | TRBJ1-2 | NA | NA | TRBV7-2 | CASSFGIANYGYTF | TGTGCCAGCAGCTTCGGAATAGCTAACTATGGCTACACCTTC
14 | TRBJ1-1 | few | NA | TRBV15 | CATSSHREYTEAFF | TGTGCCACCAGCAGTCACAGGGAATACACTGAAGCTTTCTTT
14 | TRBJ2-5 | few | NA | TRBV21-1 | CASSKGGGQETQYF | TGTGCCAGCAGCAAAGGTGGAGGGCAAGAGACCCAGTACTTC
17 | TRBJ1-2 | many | TRBD1 | TRBV6-2/TRBV6-3 | CASRPGQGARGPYGYTF | TGTGCCAGCAGACCGGGACAGGGGGCTCGAGGACCCTATGGCTACACCTTC
15 | TRBJ1-4 | NA | NA | TRBV12-3/TRBV12-4 | CASSIWAGLNEKLFF | TGTGCCAGCAGTATCTGGGCAGGGCTTAATGAAAAACTGTTTTTT
17 | TRBJ2-1 | few | NA | TRBV20-1 | CSARDLGGPFSYNEQFF | TGCAGTGCTAGAGATCTCGGGGGGCCTTTCTCCTACAATGAGCAGTTCTTC
16 | TRBJ2-2 | NA | TRBD1 | TRBV24-1 | CATSDSGTAYTGELFF | TGTGCCACCAGTGACTCCGGGACAGCCTACACCGGGGAGCTGTTTTTT